This T cell receptor beta chain was retrieved from a study of cytomegalovirus exposure and HLA in healthy donors. Whole-study findings and limits: Equally common other TCR beta chains were less clonally expanded than HLA-associated ones, a later analysis found.

A word on this clone: Its antigen is currently unknown.

PCR was performed using 60 Vbeta and 13 Jbeta primers. Some clones are missing from TCRdb's copy, which holds only in-frame ones; the method was immunoSEQ multiplex PCR. The sample has approximately 220,000 clones; more than 65% are singletons. Trimming left V 5 bases short and J 3 bases short, with 11 bases between. CDR1 and CDR2 (germline): SEHNR, FQNEAQ (reference sequence). The CDR3 loop spans 13 amino acids. Sequenced input: PBMCs. The sequence came from a woman younger than 45 in good health and CMV-seronegative. The chain employs TRBV7-9 and TRBJ2-7, with D hard to call. CDR3 in DNA: TGTGCCAGCAGCGTTAACTCCTTCTACGAGCAGTACTTC. Protein sequence: CASSVNSFYEQYF.